The 10 T cell receptor beta chains presented below share a single source sample, sequenced in a study of cytomegalovirus exposure and HLA in healthy donors. TCRdb's table, derived via immunoSEQ multiplex PCR, lists solely in-frame clones and lacks some. There are under 200,000 clones in the sample; about four fifths occur only once, and around 6.7% lies in the top ten. Sequenced input: PBMCs. These TCRs come from a man younger than 35 in good health and CMV-seropositive.

This clone was seen more than once but under ten times. The chain couples TRBV4-1 to TRBJ2-5; tentative D call: TRBD2 (5 bases). CDR3 length: 15 residues. Per germline, CDR1 MGHRA and CDR2 YSYEKL. V lost 0 bases, J lost 4 bases, and 12 bases lay in between. DNA for the CDR3: TGCGCCAGCAGCCAAGATGGCGGGTGGGGAGAGACCCAGTACTTC. Its translation is CASSQDGGWGETQYF.

V and J are TRBV2 and TRBJ2-2; possible D gene TRBD1, 5 bases. V lost 2 bases and J 4 bases, leaving 11 bases between the germline ends. This CDR3 is 15 amino acids long. Germline V gives CDR1 SNHLY, CDR2 FYNNEI. CDR3 DNA sequence: TGTGCCAGCAGTGAACAGGGTTTTGGCACCGGGGAGCTGTTTTTT. Amino acid sequence: CASSEQGFGTGELFF.

The V gene is TRBV11-2, the J gene TRBJ1-4; 7 positions agree with TRBD1. Germline CDR1 reads SGHAT; CDR2 reads FQNNGV. This CDR3 region has 16 residues. J was trimmed by 2 bases and V by 5 bases; bases with no gene match: 8. CDR3 in DNA: TGTGCCAGCAGCCTGAGACAGGGTGGGACTAATGAAAAACTGTTTTTT. Translation: CASSLRQGGTNEKLFF.

The rearrangement links TRBV29-1 to TRBJ2-2; no firm D call. V was shortened by 4 bases and J by 5 bases, with 5 bases between the two germline ends. Germline V gives CDR1 SQVTM, CDR2 ANQGSEA. The length of the CDR3 is 11 residues. The CDR3: CSVGVTGELFF. As DNA, the CDR3 is TGCAGCGTTGGCGTTACCGGGGAGCTGTTTTTT.

This chain links TRBV5-1 with TRBJ2-2; perhaps TRBD2 as D (6 bases). CDR1 is SGHRS, CDR2 YFSETQ, per germline. This CDR3 has 17 residues. V was cut by 4 bases and J by 1 base, with 17 bases left in between. For the CDR3, the DNA is TGCGCCAGCAGCCCAGCTAGCGCGCGACTGAACACCGGGGAGCTGTTTTTT. Translation: CASSPASARLNTGELFF.

V is TRBV30 and J is TRBJ1-1, with D possibly matching TRBD1 (6 bases). V dropped 0 bases and J dropped 2 bases, with 13 bases sitting between them. CDR3 length equals 15 residues. Germline CDR1 GTSNPN, CDR2 SVGIG (reference sequence). CDR3 coding DNA: TGTGCCTGGAGTGTGGCGGGGGGCCGCAACACTGAAGCTTTCTTT. Residues: CAWSVAGGRNTEAFF.

The chain combines TRBV19 with TRBJ1-5; 9 nucleotides line up with TRBD1. The CDR3 sequence is 15 residues long. Germline trimming cut 6 bases from V and 1 base from J; bases unmatched to any gene: 4. Germline CDR1 and CDR2: LNHDA and SQIVND (reference sequence). CDR3 bases: TGTGCCAGTAGACAGGGGGCCGGGAGCAATCAGCCCCAGCATTTT. This encodes CASRQGAGSNQPQHF.

The rearrangement joins TRBV15 to TRBJ2-6; 9 bases are a match to TRBD2. V lost 0 bases to trimming and J lost 0 bases; unmatched junction nucleotides: 3. The germline CDR1 and CDR2 sequences are LNHNV and YYDKDF (reference sequence). This CDR3 has 18 amino acids. This CDR3 is CATSREELAGSGANVLTF. CDR3 nucleotide sequence: TGTGCCACCAGCAGAGAGGAACTAGCGGGCTCTGGGGCCAACGTCCTGACTTTC.

The rearrangement links TRBV5-1 to TRBJ2-5, with 7 bases lining up with TRBD1. The J segment lost 5 bases and the V segment lost 4 bases, leaving 8 bases of the junction unmatched. The CDR3 is 14 amino acids. CDR1 SGHRS and CDR2 YFSETQ come from the germline V gene. DNA for the CDR3: TGCGCCAGCAGCCTAGACAGGGTTCGGGAGACCCAGTACTTC. It translates to CASSLDRVRETQYF.

The chain employs TRBV7-2 and TRBJ2-7; TRBD1 aligns across 8 bases. V shed 5 bases and J 3 bases; nucleotides not matched to a gene: 9. The CDR3 length is 15 residues. CDR1 and CDR2 from the germline V gene are SGHTA and FQGNSA. DNA of the CDR3: TGTGCCAGCAGCCCCGCCCCGGGGACAGGCTACGAGCAGTACTTC. Translated, it gives CASSPAPGTGYEQYF.